Below, 14 T cell receptor beta chains from the same sample are listed, as sequenced in a study of T cells in tuberculosis. Method: immunoSEQ multiplex PCR; TCRdb's copy keeps in-frame clones and lacks some. The sample consists of about 54,000 clones, approximately 88% of them appearing once. Cells were sorted from thawed PBMC rested overnight and stained with GMM-loaded CD1B tetramer, viability dye and anti-CD3. The CD1B tetramers carried C32 glucose monomycolate purified from Rhodococcus equi. The sample was CD1b-GMM tetramer-negative cells sorted from PBMCs. The receptor set was obtained from an adult woman with latent tuberculosis.

Here the CDR3 DNA reads TGTGCCAGCAGCTCTATCGGGGGGGCTCGGGAGCAGTACTTC. Protein product: CASSSIGGAREQYF. This chain uses TRBV11-2 with TRBJ2-7, with 8 bases aligning to TRBD2. Per germline, CDR1 SGHAT and CDR2 FQNNGV. V was clipped by 4 bases and J by 7 bases; unmatched bases: 9. The CDR3 runs to 14 residues.

The V gene is TRBV5-6, the J gene TRBJ2-1; D not certain. This CDR3 comprises 16 residues. With 4 bases removed from V and 1 base from J, the gap between germline ends came to 15 bases. Germline CDR1 reads SGHDT; CDR2 reads YYEEEE. The DNA of the CDR3 is TGTGCCAGCAGCCGGAGTGCTTACTTTTCCTACAATGAGCAGTTCTTC. Its translation: CASSRSAYFSYNEQFF.

J is TRBJ2-3 and V is TRBV12-5, with D perhaps matching TRBD2 (5 bases). CDR3 size: 14 residues. The germline CDR1 and CDR2 sequences are LGHNT and FRNRAP. The germline V and J ends were trimmed by 1 base and 4 bases, with 9 bases remaining between them. Here the CDR3 reads CASGLDLASDTQYF. The DNA of the CDR3 is TGTGCTAGTGGTTTGGACCTAGCTTCAGATACGCAGTATTTT. The full variable domain, with the rest looked up from reference TRBV12-5 and TRBJ2-3, is DARVTQTPRHKVTEMGQEVTMRCQPILGHNTVFWYRQTMMQGLELLAYFRNRAPLDDSGMPKDRFSAEMPDATLATLKIQPSEPRDSAVYFCASGLDLASDTQYFGPGTRLTVL.

This rearrangement joins TRBV6-6 to TRBJ2-2, with a tentative D call TRBD1 (6 bases). The V gene's germline CDR1 is MNHNY and CDR2 SVGAGI (reference sequence). The CDR3 consists of 15 residues. Trimming pared 8 bases from V and 1 base from J, leaving 14 bases between. The CDR3 bases are TGTGCCAGCCGGGGACACCAAATGAACACCGGGGAGCTGTTTTTT. Amino acid sequence: CASRGHQMNTGELFF.

V and J are TRBV5-6 and TRBJ1-2, with unresolved D. The CDR3 contains 12 residues. V gave up 1 base and J gave up 4 bases, with 5 bases separating them. Germline lookup yields CDR1 SGHDT and CDR2 YYEEEE. CDR3 amino acids: CASSLPGYGYTF. CDR3 nucleotides: TGTGCCAGCAGCTTGCCCGGCTATGGCTACACCTTC. The full variable domain, with the rest looked up from reference TRBV5-6 and TRBJ1-2, is DAGVTQSPTHLIKTRGQQVTLRCSPKSGHDTVSWYQQALGQGPQFIFQYYEEEERQRGNFPDRFSGHQFPNYSSELNVNALLLGDSALYLCASSLPGYGYTFGSGTRLTVV.

The CDR3 loop reads CASSLEAGGPYEQYF. As DNA, the CDR3 is TGTGCCAGCAGCTTAGAGGCGGGAGGGCCCTACGAGCAGTACTTC. The chain carries TRBV7-2 and TRBJ2-7; 9 nucleotides align to TRBD2. CDR1 and CDR2 from the germline V gene are SGHTA and FQGNSA. The ends lost 1 base at V and 2 bases at J; junction bases unmatched: 3. CDR3 length: 15 amino acids.

The gene calls are TRBV11-3 and TRBJ2-7; D may be TRBD1 (6 bases). The germline CDR1 and CDR2 sequences are SGHNT and YENEEA. The CDR3 contains 16 residues. Between the trimmed V and J ends, which lost 0 bases and 3 bases, there was a span of 15 bases. The CDR3 loop reads CASSLDGGQQGYEQYF. For the CDR3, the DNA is TGTGCCAGCAGCTTAGATGGGGGTCAACAGGGCTACGAGCAGTACTTC.

The chain couples TRBV28 to TRBJ1-2, with D tentatively TRBD1 (5 bases). V lost 3 bases to trimming and J lost 3 bases, with 11 bases between them. Per germline, CDR1 MDHEN and CDR2 SYDVKM. The CDR3 contains 14 residues. In DNA, the CDR3 is TGTGCCAGCAGTTTGGTCCCGGGGGACTATGGCTACACCTTC. This gives the protein CASSLVPGDYGYTF.

The genes are TRBV9 and TRBJ2-3; a weak D match, TRBD2 (6 bases). V was trimmed by 4 bases and J by 9 bases, leaving 18 bases between them. This CDR3 has 14 residues. The germline gives CDR1 SGDLS, CDR2 YYNGEE. CDR3 protein: CASSLLGEDGTQYF. The CDR3 nucleotides are TGTGCCAGCAGCCTTTTGGGGGAGGACGGGACGCAGTATTTT.

The chain recombines TRBV5-1 with TRBJ2-3; TRBD2 aligns across 12 bases. Trimming at V came to 0 bases and at J to 2 bases, leaving 1 base not matched to a gene. The CDR3 totals 16 residues. Germline CDR1 and CDR2: SGHRS and YFSETQ. The CDR3 region is CASSLGLAGATDTQYF. CDR3 bases: TGCGCCAGCAGCTTGGGACTAGCGGGAGCCACAGATACGCAGTATTTT.

The V call is TRBV5-1, the J call TRBJ2-1, with 7 positions matching TRBD1. The V gene end was trimmed by 5 bases and the J gene end by 4 bases; junction bases not matched to a gene: 0. Looked up from germline, CDR1 is SGHRS and CDR2 is YFSETQ. The CDR3 is 12 residues long. CDR3 DNA: TGCGCCAGCAGGGACAGGTACAATGAGCAGTTCTTC. Its protein product is CASRDRYNEQFF.

The V and J genes are TRBV6-5 and TRBJ2-7; 9 bases match TRBD2. The CDR3 consists of 15 residues. From germline, CDR1 is MNHEY and CDR2 SVGAGI. J lost 0 bases, V lost 6 bases, and 6 bases had no gene match. CDR3 bases: TGTGCCAGCAGGATAGCGGGAGCGAACTCCTACGAGCAGTACTTC. It is translated as CASRIAGANSYEQYF.

J is TRBJ2-1 and V is TRBV11-2, with a possible D match to TRBD1 (6 bases). The CDR3 spans 15 residues. Trimming pared 5 bases from V and 2 bases from J, leaving 13 bases between. CDR1 and CDR2 from the germline V gene are SGHAT and FQNNGV. DNA for the CDR3: TGTGCCAGCAGCGCAGAAGGGGGTCCCTACAATGAGCAGTTCTTC. Protein: CASSAEGGPYNEQFF. The variable domain in full, with the rest retrieved from reference TRBV11-2 and TRBJ2-1, is EAGVAQSPRYKIIEKRQSVAFWCNPISGHATLYWYQQILGQGPKLLIQFQNNGVVDDSQLPKDRFSAERLKGVDSTLKIQPAKLEDSAVYLCASSAEGGPYNEQFFGPGTRLTVL.

The V gene is TRBV4-2, the J gene TRBJ1-1; D not resolved. Looked up from germline, CDR1 is LGHNA and CDR2 is YNFKEQ. Trimming removed 1 base from V and 3 bases from J, with 12 bases in between. CDR3 length equals 15 residues. The CDR3 is CASSQGVERYTEAFF. Written as DNA, the CDR3 is TGTGCCAGCAGCCAAGGGGTGGAGCGGTACACTGAAGCTTTCTTT.